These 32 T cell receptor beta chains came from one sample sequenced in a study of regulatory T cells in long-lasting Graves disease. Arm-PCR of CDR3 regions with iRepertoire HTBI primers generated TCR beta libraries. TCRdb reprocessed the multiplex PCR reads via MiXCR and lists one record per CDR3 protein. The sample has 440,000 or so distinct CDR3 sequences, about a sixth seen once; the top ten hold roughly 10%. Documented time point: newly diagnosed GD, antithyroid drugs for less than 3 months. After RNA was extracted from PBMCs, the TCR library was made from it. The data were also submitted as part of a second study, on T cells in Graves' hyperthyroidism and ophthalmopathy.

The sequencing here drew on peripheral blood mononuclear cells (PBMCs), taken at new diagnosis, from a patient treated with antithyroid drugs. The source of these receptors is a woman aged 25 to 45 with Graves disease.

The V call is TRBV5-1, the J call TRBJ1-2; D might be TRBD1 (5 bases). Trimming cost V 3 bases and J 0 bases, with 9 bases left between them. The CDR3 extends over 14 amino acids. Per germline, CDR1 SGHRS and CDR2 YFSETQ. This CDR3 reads CASSWDGPNYGYTF. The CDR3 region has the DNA TGCGCCAGCAGCTGGGACGGCCCTAACTATGGCTACACCTTC.

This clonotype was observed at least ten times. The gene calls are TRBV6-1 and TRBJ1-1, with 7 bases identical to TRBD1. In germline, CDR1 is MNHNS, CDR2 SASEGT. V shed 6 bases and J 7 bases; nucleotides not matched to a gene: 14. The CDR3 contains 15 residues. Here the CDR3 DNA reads TGTGCCAGCAGGGAAAAAGACAGGGTCGAGGATGAAGCTTTCTTT. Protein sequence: CASREKDRVEDEAFF.

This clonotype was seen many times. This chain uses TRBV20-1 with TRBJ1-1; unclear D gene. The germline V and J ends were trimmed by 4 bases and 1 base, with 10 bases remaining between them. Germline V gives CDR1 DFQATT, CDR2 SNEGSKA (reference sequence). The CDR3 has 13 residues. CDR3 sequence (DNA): TGCAGTGCTATGCAGGCGGGGAACACTGAAGCTTTCTTT. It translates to CSAMQAGNTEAFF.

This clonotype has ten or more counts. In DNA, the CDR3 is TGCAGTGCCCTGACAGGGCGCGGATACGAGCAGTACTTC. It codes for CSALTGRGYEQYF. The chain joins TRBV20-1 to TRBJ2-7, with TRBD1 matching over 7 bases. The junction had 9 bases not matched to a gene; V was cut back by 6 bases and J by 4 bases. Germline V lookup: CDR1 DFQATT, CDR2 SNEGSKA (reference sequence). The CDR3 has 13 residues.

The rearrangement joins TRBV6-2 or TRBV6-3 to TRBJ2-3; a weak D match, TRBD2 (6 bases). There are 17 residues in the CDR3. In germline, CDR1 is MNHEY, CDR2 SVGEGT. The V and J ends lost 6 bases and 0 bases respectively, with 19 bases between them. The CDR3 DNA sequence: TGTGCCAGCAGGACCCTTGCTAGCGCAACTAGCACAGATACGCAGTATTTT. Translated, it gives CASRTLASATSTDTQYF.

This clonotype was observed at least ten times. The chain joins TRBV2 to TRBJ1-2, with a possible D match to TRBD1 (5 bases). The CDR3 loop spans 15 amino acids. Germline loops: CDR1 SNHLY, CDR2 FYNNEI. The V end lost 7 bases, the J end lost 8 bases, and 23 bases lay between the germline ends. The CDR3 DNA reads TGTGCCAGCATCCCCCGTGAGGCAGGGAACCGCGGCTACACCTTC. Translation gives CASIPREAGNRGYTF. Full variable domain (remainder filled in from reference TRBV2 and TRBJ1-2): EPEVTQTPSHQVTQMGQEVILRCVPISNHLYFYWYRQILGQKVEFLVSFYNNEISEKSEIFDDQFSVERPDGSNFTLKIRSTKLEDSAMYFCASIPREAGNRGYTFGSGTRLTVV.

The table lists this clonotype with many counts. The CDR3 loop reads CASSWGSHNEQFF. CDR3 nucleotides: TGTGCCAGCAGTTGGGGCAGCCACAATGAGCAGTTCTTC. V is TRBV6-5 and J is TRBJ2-1; D perhaps matches TRBD1 (5 bases). The CDR3 runs 13 residues. Trimming removed 4 bases from V and 5 bases from J, with 9 bases in between. Germline V gene data show CDR1 as MNHEY and CDR2 as SVGAGI.

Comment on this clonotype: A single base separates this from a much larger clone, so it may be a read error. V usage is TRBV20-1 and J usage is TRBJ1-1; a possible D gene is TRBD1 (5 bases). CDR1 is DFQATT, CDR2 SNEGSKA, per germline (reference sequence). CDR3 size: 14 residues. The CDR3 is CSARDWDSNTEASF. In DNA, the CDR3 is TGCAGTGCTAGGGACTGGGACTCGAACACTGAAGCTTCCTTT.

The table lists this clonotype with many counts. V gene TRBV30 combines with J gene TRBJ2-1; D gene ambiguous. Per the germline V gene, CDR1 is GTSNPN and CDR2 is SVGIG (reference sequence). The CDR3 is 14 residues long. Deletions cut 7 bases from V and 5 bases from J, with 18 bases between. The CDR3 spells CASISGGRHNEQFF. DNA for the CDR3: TGTGCCTCCATATCGGGTGGGCGGCACAATGAGCAGTTCTTC.

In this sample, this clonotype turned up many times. DNA for the CDR3: TGTGCCAGCAGTTTACCCCTAGCGGTTAAGACCCAGTACTTC. Translation: CASSLPLAVKTQYF. The rearrangement links TRBV28 to TRBJ2-5; TRBD2 agrees at 7 bases. Germline V CDR1 and CDR2: MDHEN, SYDVKM. The CDR3 sequence is 14 residues long. Germline trimming cut 2 bases from V and 6 bases from J; bases unmatched to any gene: 6.

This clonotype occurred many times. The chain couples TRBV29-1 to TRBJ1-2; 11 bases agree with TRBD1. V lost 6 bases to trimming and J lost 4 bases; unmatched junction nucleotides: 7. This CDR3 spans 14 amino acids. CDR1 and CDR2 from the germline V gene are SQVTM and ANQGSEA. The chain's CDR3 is CSVRGQGAGYGYTF. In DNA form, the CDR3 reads TGCAGCGTGCGTGGACAGGGGGCAGGCTATGGCTACACCTTC.

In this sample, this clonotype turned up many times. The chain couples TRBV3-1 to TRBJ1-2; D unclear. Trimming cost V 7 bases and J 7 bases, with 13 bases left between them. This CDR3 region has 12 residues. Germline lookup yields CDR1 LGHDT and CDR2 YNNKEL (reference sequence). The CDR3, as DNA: TGTGCCAGCACCGCAGTCGGCAGTGGCTACACCTTC. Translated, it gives CASTAVGSGYTF.

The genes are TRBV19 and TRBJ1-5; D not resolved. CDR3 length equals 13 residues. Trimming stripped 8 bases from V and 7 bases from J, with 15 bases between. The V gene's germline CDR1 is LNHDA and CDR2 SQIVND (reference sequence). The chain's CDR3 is CASSARIDQPQHF. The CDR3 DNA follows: TGTGCCAGTTCCGCCCGGATCGACCAGCCCCAGCATTTT.

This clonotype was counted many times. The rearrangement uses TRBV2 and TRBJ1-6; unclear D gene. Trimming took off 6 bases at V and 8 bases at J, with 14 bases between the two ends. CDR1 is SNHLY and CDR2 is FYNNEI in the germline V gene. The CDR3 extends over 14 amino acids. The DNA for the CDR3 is TGTGCCAGCAGCCCCCTTCGGTTACATTCACCCCTCCACTTT. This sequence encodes CASSPLRLHSPLHF.

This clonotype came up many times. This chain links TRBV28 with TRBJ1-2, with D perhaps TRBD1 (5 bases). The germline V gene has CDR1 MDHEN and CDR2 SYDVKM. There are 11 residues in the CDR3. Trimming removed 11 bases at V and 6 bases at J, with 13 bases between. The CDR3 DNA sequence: TGTGCCGGCTTCGGACACGATGGCTACACCTTC. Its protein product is CAGFGHDGYTF.

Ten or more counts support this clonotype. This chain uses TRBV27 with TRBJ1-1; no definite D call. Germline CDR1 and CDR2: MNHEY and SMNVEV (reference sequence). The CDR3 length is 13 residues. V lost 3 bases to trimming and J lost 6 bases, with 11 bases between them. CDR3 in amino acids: CASSLERSAEAFF. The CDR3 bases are TGTGCCAGCAGTTTGGAGAGAAGTGCTGAAGCTTTCTTT.

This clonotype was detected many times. The CDR3 DNA follows: TGTGCCAGCAGCTTAGTTCCAGGGGCAGGAACCGGGGAGCTGTTTTTT. Amino acids: CASSLVPGAGTGELFF. The genes are TRBV7-2 and TRBJ2-2, with D perhaps TRBD1 (6 bases). V was shortened by 1 base and J by 5 bases, with 14 bases between the two germline ends. The V gene's germline CDR1 is SGHTA and CDR2 FQGNSA. This CDR3 contains 16 residues.

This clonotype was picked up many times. Here the CDR3 DNA reads TGTGCCAGCAGCCAGGGGACAGTTAGGACCGGGGAGCTGTTTTTT. This codes for CASSQGTVRTGELFF. The rearrangement uses TRBV9 and TRBJ2-2, with TRBD1 identical over 7 bases. Germline assignment: CDR1 SGDLS and CDR2 YYNGEE. Losses at the gene ends were 4 bases for V and 5 bases for J; bases not matched to a gene: 8. This CDR3 region has 15 residues.

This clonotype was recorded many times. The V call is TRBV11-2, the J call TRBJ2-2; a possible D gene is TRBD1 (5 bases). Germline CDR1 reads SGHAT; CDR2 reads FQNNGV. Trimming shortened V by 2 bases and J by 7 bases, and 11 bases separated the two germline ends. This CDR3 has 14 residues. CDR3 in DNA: TGTGCCAGCAGCTTATCCAGGGCGGACGGGGAGCTGTTTTTT. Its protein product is CASSLSRADGELFF.

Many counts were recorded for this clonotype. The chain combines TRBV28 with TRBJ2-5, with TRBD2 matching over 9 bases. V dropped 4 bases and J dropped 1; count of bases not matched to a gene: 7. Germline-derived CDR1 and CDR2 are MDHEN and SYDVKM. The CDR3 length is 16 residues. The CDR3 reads CASSSSQLAGQETQYF. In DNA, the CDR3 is TGTGCCAGCAGTTCATCGCAACTAGCGGGCCAAGAGACCCAGTACTTC.

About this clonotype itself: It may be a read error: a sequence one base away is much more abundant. The DNA for the CDR3 is TGTGCCAGTAGTGCAAGACTAGCGGGACTTGGAGGGCAGTTCTTC. This codes for CASSARLAGLGGQFF. The chain combines TRBV19 with TRBJ2-1; 11 bases line up with TRBD2. This CDR3 has 15 residues. The germline CDR1 and CDR2 sequences are LNHDA and SQIVND (reference sequence). V trimming: 5 bases; J trimming: 12 bases; junction bases outside the gene matches: 12.

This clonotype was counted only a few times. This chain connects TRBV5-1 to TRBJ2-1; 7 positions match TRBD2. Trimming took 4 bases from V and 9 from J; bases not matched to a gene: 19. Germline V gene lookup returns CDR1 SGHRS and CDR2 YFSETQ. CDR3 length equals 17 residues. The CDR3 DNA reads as TGCGCCAGCAGCCCGGACGGACTAGGTGTTGTTTCGGTTGAGCAGTTCTTC. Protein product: CASSPDGLGVVSVEQFF. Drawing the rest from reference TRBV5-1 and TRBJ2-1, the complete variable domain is KAGVTQTPRYLIKTRGQQVTLSCSPISGHRSVSWYQQTPGQGLQFLFEYFSETQRNKGNFPGRFSGRQFSNSRSEMNVSTLELGDSALYLCASSPDGLGVVSVEQFFGPGTRLTVL.

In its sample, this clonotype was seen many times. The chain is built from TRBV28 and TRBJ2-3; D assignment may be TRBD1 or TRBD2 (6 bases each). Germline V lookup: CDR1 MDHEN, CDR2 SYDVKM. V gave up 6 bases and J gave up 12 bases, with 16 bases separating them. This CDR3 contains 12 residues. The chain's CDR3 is CASRGSGASQYF. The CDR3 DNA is TGTGCCAGCAGGGGTTCGGGGGCCAGTCAGTATTTT.

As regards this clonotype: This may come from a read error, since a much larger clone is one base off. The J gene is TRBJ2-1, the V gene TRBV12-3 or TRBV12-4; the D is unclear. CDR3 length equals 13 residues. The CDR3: CAGSQADNNEQFF. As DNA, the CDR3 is TGTGCCGGCAGCCAAGCTGACAACAATGAGCAGTTCTTC.

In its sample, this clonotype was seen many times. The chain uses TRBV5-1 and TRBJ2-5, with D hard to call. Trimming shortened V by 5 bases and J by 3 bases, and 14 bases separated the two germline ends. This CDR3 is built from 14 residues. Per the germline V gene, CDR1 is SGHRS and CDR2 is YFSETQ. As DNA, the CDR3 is TGCGCCAGCAGGCGTAATGTGGGTGAAGAGACCCAGTACTTC. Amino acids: CASRRNVGEETQYF. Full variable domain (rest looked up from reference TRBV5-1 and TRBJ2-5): KAGVTQTPRYLIKTRGQQVTLSCSPISGHRSVSWYQQTPGQGLQFLFEYFSETQRNKGNFPGRFSGRQFSNSRSEMNVSTLELGDSALYLCASRRNVGEETQYFGPGTRLLVL.

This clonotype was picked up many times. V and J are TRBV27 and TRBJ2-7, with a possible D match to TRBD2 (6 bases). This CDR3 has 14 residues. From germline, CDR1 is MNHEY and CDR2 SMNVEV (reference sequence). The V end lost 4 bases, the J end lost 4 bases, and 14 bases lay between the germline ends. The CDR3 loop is CASSSGGTVYEQYF. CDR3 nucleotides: TGTGCCAGCAGTTCTGGCGGGACCGTGTACGAGCAGTACTTC.

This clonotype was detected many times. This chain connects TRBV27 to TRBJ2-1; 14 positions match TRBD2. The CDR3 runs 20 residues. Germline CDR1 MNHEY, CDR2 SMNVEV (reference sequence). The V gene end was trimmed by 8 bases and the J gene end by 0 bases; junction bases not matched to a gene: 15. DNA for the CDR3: TGTGCCAGCTTCTCGTACGGGACTAGCGGGAGAGGTAGCTCCTACAATGAGCAGTTCTTC. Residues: CASFSYGTSGRGSSYNEQFF.

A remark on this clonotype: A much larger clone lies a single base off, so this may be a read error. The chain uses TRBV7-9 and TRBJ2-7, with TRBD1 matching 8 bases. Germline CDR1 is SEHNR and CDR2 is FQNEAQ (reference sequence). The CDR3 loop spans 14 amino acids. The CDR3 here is CASSYDRGSYGQYF. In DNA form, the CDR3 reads TGTGCCAGCAGCTACGACAGGGGCTCCTACGGGCAGTACTTC.

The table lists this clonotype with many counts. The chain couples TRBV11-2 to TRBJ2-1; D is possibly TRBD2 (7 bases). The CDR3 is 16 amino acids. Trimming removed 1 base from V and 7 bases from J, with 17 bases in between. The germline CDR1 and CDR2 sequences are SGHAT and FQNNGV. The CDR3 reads CASSLARGGPVNEQFF. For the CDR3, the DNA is TGTGCCAGCAGCTTAGCGCGCGGGGGCCCCGTTAATGAGCAGTTCTTC.

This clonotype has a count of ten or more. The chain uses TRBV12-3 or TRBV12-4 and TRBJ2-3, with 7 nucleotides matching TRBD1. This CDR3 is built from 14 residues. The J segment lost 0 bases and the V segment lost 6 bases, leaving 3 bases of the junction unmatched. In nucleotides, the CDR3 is TGTGCCAGCAGGATACAGGGGAGCACAGATACGCAGTATTTT. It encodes CASRIQGSTDTQYF.

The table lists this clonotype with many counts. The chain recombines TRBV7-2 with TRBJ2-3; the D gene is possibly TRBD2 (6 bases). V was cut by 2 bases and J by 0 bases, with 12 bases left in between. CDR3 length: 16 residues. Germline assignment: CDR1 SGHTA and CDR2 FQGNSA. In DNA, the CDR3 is TGTGCCAGCAGCTTAAAGACTGCGGGAAGCACAGATACGCAGTATTTT. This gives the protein CASSLKTAGSTDTQYF.

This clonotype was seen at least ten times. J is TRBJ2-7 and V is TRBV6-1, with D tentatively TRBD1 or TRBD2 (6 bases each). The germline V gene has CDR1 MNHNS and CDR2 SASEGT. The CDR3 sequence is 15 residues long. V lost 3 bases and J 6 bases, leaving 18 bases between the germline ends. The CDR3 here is CASSDPKGGRAEQYF. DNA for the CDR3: TGTGCCAGCAGTGACCCTAAAGGGGGGCGAGCCGAGCAGTACTTC.